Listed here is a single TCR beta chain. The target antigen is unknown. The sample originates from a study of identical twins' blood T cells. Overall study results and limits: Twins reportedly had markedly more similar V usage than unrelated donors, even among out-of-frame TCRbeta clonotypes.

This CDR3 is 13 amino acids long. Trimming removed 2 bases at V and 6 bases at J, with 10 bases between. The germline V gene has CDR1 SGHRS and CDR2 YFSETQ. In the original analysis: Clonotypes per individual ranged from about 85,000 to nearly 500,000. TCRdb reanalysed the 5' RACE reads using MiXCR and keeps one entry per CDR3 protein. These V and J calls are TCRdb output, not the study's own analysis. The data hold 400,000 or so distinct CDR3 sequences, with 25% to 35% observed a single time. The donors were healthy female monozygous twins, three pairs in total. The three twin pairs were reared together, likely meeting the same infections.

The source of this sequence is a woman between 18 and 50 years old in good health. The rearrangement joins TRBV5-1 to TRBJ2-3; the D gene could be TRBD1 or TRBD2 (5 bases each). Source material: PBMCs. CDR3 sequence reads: CASSLGTADTQYF. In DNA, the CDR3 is TGCGCCAGCAGCTTAGGGACCGCTGATACGCAGTATTTT. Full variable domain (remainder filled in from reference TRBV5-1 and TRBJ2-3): KAGVTQTPRYLIKTRGQQVTLSCSPISGHRSVSWYQQTPGQGLQFLFEYFSETQRNKGNFPGRFSGRQFSNSRSEMNVSTLELGDSALYLCASSLGTADTQYFGPGTRLTVL.